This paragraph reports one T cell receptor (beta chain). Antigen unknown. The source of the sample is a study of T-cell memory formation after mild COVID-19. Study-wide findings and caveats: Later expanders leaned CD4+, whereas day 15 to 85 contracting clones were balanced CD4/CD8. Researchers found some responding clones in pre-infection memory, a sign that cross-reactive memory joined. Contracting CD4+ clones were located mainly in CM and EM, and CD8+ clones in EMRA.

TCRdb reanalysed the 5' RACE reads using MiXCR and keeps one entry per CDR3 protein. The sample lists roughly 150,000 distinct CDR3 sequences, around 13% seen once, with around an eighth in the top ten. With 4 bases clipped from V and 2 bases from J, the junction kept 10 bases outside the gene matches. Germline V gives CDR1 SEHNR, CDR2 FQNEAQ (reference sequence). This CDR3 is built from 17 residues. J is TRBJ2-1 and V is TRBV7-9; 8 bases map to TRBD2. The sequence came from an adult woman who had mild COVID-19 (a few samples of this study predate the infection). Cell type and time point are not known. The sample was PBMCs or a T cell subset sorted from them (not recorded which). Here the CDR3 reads CASSSAPGGGAYNEQFF. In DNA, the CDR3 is TGTGCCAGCAGCTCCGCCCCGGGGGGGGGCGCCTACAATGAGCAGTTCTTC.